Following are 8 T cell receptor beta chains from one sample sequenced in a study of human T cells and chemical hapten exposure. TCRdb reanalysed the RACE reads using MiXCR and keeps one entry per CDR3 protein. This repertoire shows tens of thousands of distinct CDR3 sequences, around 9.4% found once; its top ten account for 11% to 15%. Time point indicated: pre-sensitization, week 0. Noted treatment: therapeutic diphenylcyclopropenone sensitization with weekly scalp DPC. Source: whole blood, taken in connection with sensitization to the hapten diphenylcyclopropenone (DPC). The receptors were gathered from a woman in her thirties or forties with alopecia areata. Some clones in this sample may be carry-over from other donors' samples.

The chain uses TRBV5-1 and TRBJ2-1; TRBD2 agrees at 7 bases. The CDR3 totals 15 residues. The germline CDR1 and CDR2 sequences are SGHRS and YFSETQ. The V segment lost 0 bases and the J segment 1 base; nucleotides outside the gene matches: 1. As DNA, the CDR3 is TGCGCCAGCAGCTTGGACGGGGGGTCCTACAATGAGCAGTTCTTC. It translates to CASSLDGGSYNEQFF. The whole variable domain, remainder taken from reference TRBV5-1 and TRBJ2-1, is KAGVTQTPRYLIKTRGQQVTLSCSPISGHRSVSWYQQTPGQGLQFLFEYFSETQRNKGNFPGRFSGRQFSNSRSEMNVSTLELGDSALYLCASSLDGGSYNEQFFGPGTRLTVL.

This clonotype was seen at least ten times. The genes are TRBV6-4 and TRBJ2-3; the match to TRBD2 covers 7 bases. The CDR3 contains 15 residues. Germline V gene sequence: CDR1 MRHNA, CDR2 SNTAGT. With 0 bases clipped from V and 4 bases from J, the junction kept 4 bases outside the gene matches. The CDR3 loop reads CASSDSAGEADTQYF. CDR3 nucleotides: TGTGCCAGCAGTGACTCGGCGGGGGAGGCAGATACGCAGTATTTT.

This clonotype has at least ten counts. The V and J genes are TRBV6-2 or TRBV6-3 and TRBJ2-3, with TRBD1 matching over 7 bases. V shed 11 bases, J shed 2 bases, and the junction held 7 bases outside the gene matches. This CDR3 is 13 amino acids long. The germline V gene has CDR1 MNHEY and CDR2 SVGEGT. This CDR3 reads CASRDSFTDTQYF. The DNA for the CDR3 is TGTGCCTCCCGGGACAGCTTCACAGATACGCAGTATTTT.

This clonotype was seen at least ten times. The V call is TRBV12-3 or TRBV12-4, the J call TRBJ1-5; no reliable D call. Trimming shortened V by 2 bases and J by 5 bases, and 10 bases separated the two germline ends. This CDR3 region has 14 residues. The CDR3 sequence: CASSLRRVDQPQHF. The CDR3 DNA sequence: TGTGCCAGCAGTTTAAGGAGGGTTGATCAGCCCCAGCATTTT.

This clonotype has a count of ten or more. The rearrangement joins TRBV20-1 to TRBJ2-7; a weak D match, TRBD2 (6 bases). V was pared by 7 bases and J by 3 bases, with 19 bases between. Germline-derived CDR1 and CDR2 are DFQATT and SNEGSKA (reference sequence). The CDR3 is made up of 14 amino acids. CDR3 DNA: TGCAGTGTCGGGACTCGGGGCCTCGACTACGAGCAGTACTTC. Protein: CSVGTRGLDYEQYF.

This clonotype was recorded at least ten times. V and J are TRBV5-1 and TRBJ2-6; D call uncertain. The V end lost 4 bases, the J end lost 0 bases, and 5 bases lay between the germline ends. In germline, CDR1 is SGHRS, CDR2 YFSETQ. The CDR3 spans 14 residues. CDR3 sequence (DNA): TGCGCCAGCAGCGGATCCTCTGGGGCCAACGTCCTGACTTTC. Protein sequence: CASSGSSGANVLTF.

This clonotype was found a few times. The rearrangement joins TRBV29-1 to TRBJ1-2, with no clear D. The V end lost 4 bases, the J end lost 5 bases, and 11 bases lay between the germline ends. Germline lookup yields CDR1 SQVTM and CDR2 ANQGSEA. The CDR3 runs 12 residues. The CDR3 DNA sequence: TGCAGCGTTGCGGCAGGTAGTTATGGCTACACCTTC. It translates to CSVAAGSYGYTF. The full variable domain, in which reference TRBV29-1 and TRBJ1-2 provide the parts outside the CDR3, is SAVISQKPSRDICQRGTSLTIQCQVDSQVTMMFWYRQQPGQSLTLIATANQGSEATYESGFVIDKFPISRPNLTFSTLTVSNMSPEDSSIYLCSVAAGSYGYTFGSGTRLTVV.

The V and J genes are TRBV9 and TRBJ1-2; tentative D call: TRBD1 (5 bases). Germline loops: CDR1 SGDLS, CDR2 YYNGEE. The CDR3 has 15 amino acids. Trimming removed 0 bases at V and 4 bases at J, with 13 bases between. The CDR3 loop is CASSVGDPRAYGYTF. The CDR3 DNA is TGTGCCAGCAGCGTAGGGGACCCTCGGGCCTATGGCTACACCTTC.